One sample yielded the 25 T cell receptor beta chains listed below, sequenced in a study of blood T cell repertoires in COVID-19. Profiled with immunoSEQ multiplex PCR; TCRdb holds only in-frame clones, not every one. The top ten hold around 24% of the sample, which has about 190,000 clones, 85% to 90% seen once. Sequenced input: PBMCs or T cells enriched from blood (not recorded which). These receptors were taken from a woman aged 40 to 50 in a cohort exposed to, infected with or recovered from COVID-19 (not recorded which).

V and J are TRBV7-8 and TRBJ1-2; 8 positions match TRBD1. Germline CDR1 SGHVS, CDR2 FQNEAQ. V lost 3 bases, J lost 0 bases, and 6 bases stayed unmatched. This CDR3 is 16 amino acids long. The CDR3 DNA reads as TGTGCCAGCAGCTTCGACAGGGGTATTGCTAACTATGGCTACACCTTC. Protein sequence: CASSFDRGIANYGYTF.

The genes are TRBV2 and TRBJ2-7; perhaps TRBD1 as D (6 bases). This CDR3 spans 13 amino acids. Germline CDR1 is SNHLY and CDR2 is FYNNEI. V shed 9 bases and J shed 5 bases, with 17 bases lying between them. DNA of the CDR3: TGTGCCAGTGCTGAGCCAGGGGCCCACGAGCAGTACTTC. Its translation: CASAEPGAHEQYF.

J is TRBJ1-2 and V is TRBV7-9; the match to TRBD1 covers 10 bases. Germline CDR1 SEHNR, CDR2 FQNEAQ (reference sequence). The CDR3 covers 17 residues. Trimming took 5 bases from V and 7 from J; bases not matched to a gene: 16. DNA for the CDR3: TGTGCCAGCAGCCGTGCCGGGACAGGGGTACAAGGGATTGGCTACACCTTC. Translation: CASSRAGTGVQGIGYTF.

This chain joins TRBV4-1 and TRBJ1-1; D ambiguous. CDR1 MGHRA and CDR2 YSYEKL come from the germline V gene. The CDR3 length is 14 residues. The ends were cut back, 0 bases at V and 4 bases at J, with 9 bases in the middle. The DNA for the CDR3 is TGCGCCAGCAGCCAAGAAGGAGGGAGCACTGAAGCTTTCTTT. Amino acids: CASSQEGGSTEAFF.

This chain joins TRBV5-5 and TRBJ1-2; D call uncertain. CDR3 size: 15 residues. V lost 0 bases to trimming and J lost 0 bases, with 9 bases between them. Germline assignment: CDR1 SGHKS and CDR2 YYEKEE (reference sequence). CDR3: CASSLVEGANYGYTF. The CDR3 coding sequence is TGTGCCAGCAGCTTGGTGGAGGGAGCTAACTATGGCTACACCTTC.

This chain joins TRBV19 and TRBJ2-5, with 11 bases matching TRBD2. CDR1 and CDR2 (germline): LNHDA, SQIVND (reference sequence). There are 15 residues in the CDR3. V shed 2 bases and J 5 bases; nucleotides not matched to a gene: 4. CDR3 loop: CASSITSGGHETQYF. In DNA, the CDR3 is TGTGCCAGTAGTATAACTAGCGGGGGCCATGAGACCCAGTACTTC.

DNA of the CDR3: TGTGCCAGCAGCTCCAGACAGGACAGCTCTGGAAACACCATATATTTT. This codes for CASSSRQDSSGNTIYF. The V and J genes are TRBV11-2 and TRBJ1-3, with a possible D match to TRBD1 (6 bases). Trimming took off 4 bases at V and 0 bases at J, with 13 bases between the two ends. This CDR3 contains 16 residues. Germline CDR1 and CDR2: SGHAT and FQNNGV. The full variable domain, rest sourced from reference TRBV11-2 and TRBJ1-3, is EAGVAQSPRYKIIEKRQSVAFWCNPISGHATLYWYQQILGQGPKLLIQFQNNGVVDDSQLPKDRFSAERLKGVDSTLKIQPAKLEDSAVYLCASSSRQDSSGNTIYFGEGSWLTVV.

The chain couples TRBV21-1 to TRBJ1-5; TRBD1, the D gene given by the table, was not confirmed from the DNA. TRBV21-1 is deemed a pseudogene. CDR3 size: 20 residues. The CDR3 protein is CASTTTRVQGTRAGNQPQHF. The DNA for the CDR3 is TGTGCCAGCACCACAACAAGAGTACAGGGGACGAGAGCTGGGAATCAGCCCCAGCATTTT.

The chain has TRBV9 and TRBJ2-2, with 12 bases lining up with TRBD2. V shed 4 bases and J 2 bases; nucleotides not matched to a gene: 3. Germline V gene lookup returns CDR1 SGDLS and CDR2 YYNGEE. The CDR3 spans 16 residues. The CDR3 DNA reads as TGTGCCAGCAGCACTAGCGGGAGGACCAACACCGGGGAGCTGTTTTTT. Translation: CASSTSGRTNTGELFF.

The chain combines TRBV6-2 or TRBV6-3 with TRBJ2-7; possible D gene TRBD2, 6 bases. Germline lookup yields CDR1 MNHEY and CDR2 SVGEGT. Deletions cut 6 bases from V and 5 bases from J, with 17 bases between. The CDR3 loop spans 14 amino acids. The CDR3 sequence: CASSRGGPIDEQYF. DNA of the CDR3: TGTGCCAGCAGCCGCGGAGGGCCAATAGACGAGCAGTACTTC.

The V gene is TRBV7-9, the J gene TRBJ2-3; tentatively, D is TRBD1 (7 bases). Germline V gives CDR1 SEHNR, CDR2 FQNEAQ (reference sequence). This CDR3 comprises 16 residues. Trimming removed 5 bases from V and 3 bases from J, with 18 bases in between. DNA for the CDR3: TGTGCCAGCAGCCTGGGGAATTCAGGGGGGACAGATACGCAGTATTTT. Translation gives CASSLGNSGGTDTQYF.

This clone was seen many times. This chain uses TRBV25-1 with TRBJ2-2; 12 bases map to TRBD2. The CDR3 length is 16 residues. Looked up from germline, CDR1 is MGHDK and CDR2 is SYGVNS. The V gene end was trimmed by 1 base and the J gene end by 7 bases; junction bases not matched to a gene: 4. CDR3 bases: TGTGCCAGCAGTGAATTGACTAGCGGGAGAGGCGGGGAGCTGTTTTTT. Translating it yields CASSELTSGRGGELFF.

This chain connects TRBV5-1 to TRBJ1-1, with 8 positions matching TRBD1. The CDR3 length is 15 residues. V dropped 3 bases and J dropped 7; count of bases not matched to a gene: 11. Germline V lookup: CDR1 SGHRS, CDR2 YFSETQ. This chain's CDR3 is CASSSEGRGPDEAFF. For the CDR3, the DNA is TGCGCCAGCAGCTCCGAGGGCAGGGGGCCGGATGAAGCTTTCTTT.

The CDR3 coding sequence is TGCAGCGTGAACACAGGGCTAAATCAGCCCCAGCATTTT. This codes for CSVNTGLNQPQHF. The gene calls are TRBV29-1 and TRBJ1-5, with D possibly matching TRBD1 (6 bases). The CDR3 extends over 13 amino acids. The germline gives CDR1 SQVTM, CDR2 ANQGSEA. V was clipped by 6 bases and J by 4 bases, with 13 bases between them.

This clone showed up just once. This rearrangement joins TRBV29-1 to TRBJ2-1; 7 nucleotides agree with TRBD2. Per the germline V gene, CDR1 is SQVTM and CDR2 is ANQGSEA. V was clipped by 6 bases and J by 0 bases; unmatched bases: 5. The CDR3 is 14 amino acids. CDR3 protein: CSVIRTSSYNEQFF. In DNA form, the CDR3 reads TGCAGCGTGATTAGGACTAGCTCCTACAATGAGCAGTTCTTC.

The chain is built from TRBV27 and TRBJ2-7; TRBD1 is a possible D gene (6 bases). CDR3 size: 18 residues. The germline V gene encodes CDR1 MNHEY and CDR2 SMNVEV (reference sequence). The V gene lost 4 bases and the J gene lost 3 bases, with 25 bases spanning the gap. This chain's CDR3 is CASSSAPHLGAAVYEQYF. The CDR3 DNA reads TGTGCCAGCAGTTCGGCACCCCATCTGGGGGCAGCCGTCTACGAGCAGTACTTC.

The V call is TRBV7-8, the J call TRBJ1-3; a possible D gene is TRBD1 (5 bases). This CDR3 contains 16 residues. V lost 5 bases and J lost 0, with 14 bases in between. Germline loops: CDR1 SGHVS, CDR2 FQNEAQ. CDR3 in DNA: TGTGCCAGCAGCCCACAGGAGACATTCTCTGGAAACACCATATATTTT. This gives the protein CASSPQETFSGNTIYF.

This clone was recorded only once. This chain joins TRBV18 and TRBJ1-5; TRBD1 aligns across 8 bases. This CDR3 spans 19 amino acids. Trimming cost V 4 bases and J 7 bases; bases outside gene matches: 21. The V gene's germline CDR1 is KGHSH and CDR2 LQKENI. CDR3 bases: TGTGCCAGCTCACTAGGACAGGGAGGCGAAATAGGGGTCAACCAGCCCCAGCATTTT. It is translated as CASSLGQGGEIGVNQPQHF.

The chain links TRBV28 to TRBJ2-3, with 7 bases identical to TRBD2. Trimming took 6 bases from V and 2 from J; bases not matched to a gene: 14. CDR1 and CDR2 from the germline V gene are MDHEN and SYDVKM. The length of the CDR3 is 17 residues. CDR3 sequence (DNA): TGTGCCAGCAGGTTCCTGCCCCGGGACTACCTCACAGATACGCAGTATTTT. Translated, it gives CASRFLPRDYLTDTQYF.

The V gene is TRBV19, the J gene TRBJ2-2, with 13 bases that match TRBD2. The CDR3 consists of 16 residues. After removal of 3 bases from V and 7 bases from J, the junction contained 5 bases not matched to a gene. From germline, CDR1 is LNHDA and CDR2 SQIVND (reference sequence). This chain's CDR3 is CASSMRGTSGIGELFF. In DNA, the CDR3 is TGTGCCAGTAGTATGAGAGGGACTAGCGGGATCGGGGAGCTGTTTTTT.

This clone was seen only once. The V and J genes are TRBV5-5 and TRBJ2-7, with 9 bases aligning to TRBD1. After removal of 2 bases from V and 3 bases from J, the junction contained 6 bases not matched to a gene. CDR3 size: 15 residues. CDR1 SGHKS and CDR2 YYEKEE come from the germline V gene (reference sequence). The chain's CDR3 is CASSFSGTGLYEQYF. The DNA for the CDR3 is TGTGCCAGCAGCTTCTCCGGGACAGGGCTCTACGAGCAGTACTTC.

The V and J genes are TRBV6-5 and TRBJ1-5; no clear D gene. The CDR3 length is 15 residues. Trimming cost V 7 bases and J 0 bases, with 13 bases left between them. The germline gives CDR1 MNHEY, CDR2 SVGAGI. CDR3 sequence reads: CASTSSVYSNQPQHF. CDR3 nucleotide sequence: TGTGCCAGCACGAGTTCTGTATATAGCAATCAGCCCCAGCATTTT.

The chain is built from TRBV9 and TRBJ2-3, with 8 bases matching TRBD1. Per the germline V gene, CDR1 is SGDLS and CDR2 is YYNGEE. The CDR3 loop spans 15 amino acids. V shed 2 bases and J 2 bases; nucleotides not matched to a gene: 4. The CDR3 region is CASSVQGAVTDTQYF. DNA for the CDR3: TGTGCCAGCAGCGTCCAGGGGGCAGTCACAGATACGCAGTATTTT. The complete variable domain, with remaining parts taken from reference TRBV9 and TRBJ2-3, reads DSGVTQTPKHLITATGQRVTLRCSPRSGDLSVYWYQQSLDQGLQFLIQYYNGEERAKGNILERFSAQQFPDLHSELNLSSLELGDSALYFCASSVQGAVTDTQYFGPGTRLTVL.

This clone turned up a few times. J is TRBJ2-1 and V is TRBV13, with D possibly matching TRBD2 (6 bases). V lost 5 bases, J lost 0 bases, and 14 bases lay in between. Germline CDR1 and CDR2: PRHDT and FYEKMQ (reference sequence). This CDR3 spans 16 amino acids. The CDR3: CASSRRGRSSYNEQFF. The CDR3 DNA sequence: TGTGCCAGCAGCCGACGGGGGAGGAGCTCCTACAATGAGCAGTTCTTC.

The rearrangement joins TRBV27 to TRBJ2-7; 7 bases map to TRBD1. CDR3 length: 13 amino acids. Germline V CDR1 and CDR2: MNHEY, SMNVEV (reference sequence). Trimming cost V 3 bases and J 2 bases; bases outside gene matches: 1. The CDR3 here is CASSFGTAYEQYF. The CDR3 nucleotides read TGTGCCAGCAGTTTTGGGACAGCCTACGAGCAGTACTTC.